This T cell receptor (beta chain) stems from a study of response to subunit inactivated influenza vaccine (dated by TCRdb to between 2018 and 2020). For the wider study: Deep quantitative T cell receptor repertoire profiling was used in the study to track responses to a trivalent subunit inactivated influenza vaccine.

What the research found in general, with its limitations: The authors suggested that each seasonal influenza vaccination may recruit only a limited number of new T cells.

V loses 4 bases, J loses 7 bases, and the germline ends lie 16 bases apart. The CDR3 holds 15 amino acids from the cysteine to the phenylalanine. Just the 45-base CDR3 DNA is kept, in frame starting at base 1. In the germline V gene, CDR1 corresponds to SGHDN and CDR2 to FVKESK. Libraries were constructed by RT-PCR. TCRdb shows the sequencer as Illumina HiSeq 2500. The public sequencing data were trimmed at Q25 with fastp and processed into clonotypes with MiXCR by TCRdb, which kept only in-frame beta chains. Every CDR3 protein is listed once, alongside the most common genes and DNA of its rows. The sample table holds 600,000 to 850,000 distinct CDR3 sequences, of which around 15% were seen once. In total, the top ten clones hold 6% to 9.5% of the sample. This clonotype turned up a few times. Its cognate antigen has yet to be identified. No much larger clone is present one base from it, and per-base qualities are unavailable.

This TCR was recovered from a man aged 50-60 years who received an inactivated influenza vaccine. Donor details come from another sample of the same person, matched by shared clones. The receptor chain draws on TRBV14 and TRBJ2-2; no D gene call is confident. Specimen: PBMCs from blood, collected around 14 days before vaccination. For the CDR3, the sequence is CASSPPGLASGELFF. The DNA sequence is TGTGCCAGCAGCCCACCCGGGTTGGCCAGCGGGGAGCTGTTTTTT. This CDR3, with the reference TRBV14 and TRBJ2-2 proteins standing in past its ends, gives the full variable domain EAGVTQFPSHSVIEKGQTVTLRCDPISGHDNLYWYRRVMGKEIKFLLHFVKESKQDESGMPNNRFLAERTGGTYSTLKVQPAELEDSGVYFCASSPPGLASGELFFGEGSRLTVL.